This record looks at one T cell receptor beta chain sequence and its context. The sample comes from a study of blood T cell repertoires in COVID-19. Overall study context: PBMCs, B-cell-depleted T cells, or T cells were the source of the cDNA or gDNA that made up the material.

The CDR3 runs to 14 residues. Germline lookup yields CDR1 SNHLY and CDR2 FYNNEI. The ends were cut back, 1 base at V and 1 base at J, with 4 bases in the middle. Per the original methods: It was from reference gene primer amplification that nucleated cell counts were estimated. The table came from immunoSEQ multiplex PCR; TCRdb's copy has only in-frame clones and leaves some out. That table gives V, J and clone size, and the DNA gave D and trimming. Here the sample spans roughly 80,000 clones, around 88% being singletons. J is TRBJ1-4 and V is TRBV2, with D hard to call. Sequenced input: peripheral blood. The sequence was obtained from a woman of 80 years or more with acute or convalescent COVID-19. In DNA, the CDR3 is TGTGCCAGCAGTGAAGGGAGAACTAATGAAAAACTGTTTTTT. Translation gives CASSEGRTNEKLFF.